One and the same sample provided the 9 T cell receptor beta chains below, sequenced in a study of cytomegalovirus exposure and HLA in healthy donors. The PCR ran on 60 Vbeta and 13 Jbeta primers. Data came from immunoSEQ multiplex PCR; TCRdb stores just in-frame clones and leaves some out. The table lists roughly 140,000 clones, roughly 64% of them singletons. The specimen sequenced was PBMCs. The receptors were sampled from a young woman in good health and CMV-seropositive.

V is TRBV7-6 and J is TRBJ1-1; D gene unclear. The germline CDR1 and CDR2 sequences are SGHVS and FNYEAQ. CDR3 length equals 15 residues. V lost 4 bases, J lost 3 bases, and 15 bases lay in between. The CDR3 protein is CASSSPQRGDTEAFF. The DNA for the CDR3 is TGTGCCAGCAGCTCCCCGCAGCGCGGGGACACTGAAGCTTTCTTT.

This chain uses TRBV4-1 with TRBJ1-2; no definite D call. The ends were cut back, 3 bases at V and 8 bases at J, with 13 bases in the middle. CDR1 and CDR2 from the germline V gene are MGHRA and YSYEKL. The CDR3 has 13 amino acids. The CDR3 sequence is CASSHFRETGYTF. The CDR3 DNA sequence: TGCGCCAGCAGCCATTTTCGGGAAACCGGCTACACCTTC.

This chain links TRBV6-5 with TRBJ2-7; D might be TRBD2 (6 bases). This CDR3 has 15 amino acids. The ends were cut back, 2 bases at V and 5 bases at J, with 16 bases in the middle. Germline CDR1 MNHEY, CDR2 SVGAGI. The CDR3 nucleotides are TGTGCCAGCAGTTACCCCGCGGCGGGGCGGCACGAGCAGTACTTC. Its translation: CASSYPAAGRHEQYF.

The chain employs TRBV25-1 and TRBJ2-1, with 9 bases lining up with TRBD1. V shed 7 bases and J 11 bases; nucleotides not matched to a gene: 6. The CDR3 runs 12 residues. CDR1 and CDR2 from the germline V gene are MGHDK and SYGVNS. The CDR3 sequence: CASTWTGAKQFF. The CDR3 coding sequence is TGTGCCAGCACCTGGACAGGGGCTAAGCAGTTCTTC.

The V call is TRBV5-4, the J call TRBJ2-7, with 8 bases that match TRBD2. The junction had 7 bases not matched to a gene; V was cut back by 2 bases and J by 3 bases. Germline values: CDR1 SGHNT, CDR2 YYREEE (reference sequence). CDR3 length: 15 residues. The CDR3 is CASSFSGKHFYEQYF. CDR3 DNA sequence: TGTGCCAGCAGCTTTAGCGGGAAACACTTCTACGAGCAGTACTTC.

This rearrangement joins TRBV19 to TRBJ2-7; D might be TRBD2 (6 bases). The CDR3 has 15 amino acids. Looked up from germline, CDR1 is LNHDA and CDR2 is SQIVND (reference sequence). V dropped 2 bases and J dropped 3 bases, with 14 bases sitting between them. The CDR3 DNA reads as TGTGCCAGTAGTATATCCGGGACGGGGGACTACGAGCAGTACTTC. It specifies CASSISGTGDYEQYF.

The chain employs TRBV28 and TRBJ2-2; TRBD1 aligns across 7 bases. Germline CDR1 and CDR2: MDHEN and SYDVKM. This CDR3 is built from 18 residues. Losses at the gene ends were 5 bases for V and 4 bases for J; bases not matched to a gene: 16. The DNA of the CDR3 is TGTGCCAGCAGTCGGGACAGAAAAGGGTATACGGGCACCGGGGAGCTGTTTTTT. As protein: CASSRDRKGYTGTGELFF. Using reference TRBV28 and TRBJ2-2 for the parts outside the CDR3, the full variable domain is DVKVTQSSRYLVKRTGEKVFLECVQDMDHENMFWYRQDPGLGLRLIYFSYDVKMKEKGDIPEGYSVSREKKERFSLILESASTNQTSMYLCASSRDRKGYTGTGELFFGEGSRLTVL.

This clone was seen a few times. The CDR3 DNA sequence: TGTGCCAGCAGTGAGGGAACAGGGGTGAACGAGCAGTACTTC. It is translated as CASSEGTGVNEQYF. The chain combines TRBV2 with TRBJ2-7; 7 bases are a match to TRBD1. J lost 5 bases, V lost 3 bases, and 7 bases had no gene match. Germline CDR1 is SNHLY and CDR2 is FYNNEI. This CDR3 has 14 residues.

The chain recombines TRBV29-1 with TRBJ1-2, with TRBD1 as a possible D gene (5 bases). Germline loops: CDR1 SQVTM, CDR2 ANQGSEA. This CDR3 has 13 amino acids. Between the trimmed V and J ends, which lost 7 bases and 4 bases, there was a span of 16 bases. This CDR3 reads CSAFQGNSYGYTF. The CDR3 bases are TGCAGCGCATTTCAGGGAAATAGCTATGGCTACACCTTC.